This T cell receptor (beta chain) appears in the sequencing data of a study of metastatic and nonmetastatic thyroid tumors. This clone appeared many times. With 0 bases removed from V and 4 bases from J, the gap between germline ends came to 12 bases. This CDR3 has 15 residues. Germline V gene data show CDR1 as MNHEY and CDR2 as SVGAGI. TCRdb re-called the PCR reads with MiXCR. Found here are 30,000 to 40,000 clones, roughly 22% of them singletons; the top ten hold less than 4%. No treatment had been given to any patient before thyroid surgery. The sequenced sample consisted of tumor tissue. The origin of this receptor is a male donor with papillary thyroid cancer or a benign thyroid nodule (not recorded which). Some clones in this sample may be carry-over from other donors' samples. The chain links TRBV6-5 to TRBJ1-1; D uncertain. The CDR3 loop is CASSYSGLVGTEAFF. The CDR3, as DNA: TGTGCCAGCAGTTACTCCGGTTTGGTTGGCACTGAAGCTTTCTTT.